A selection of T cell receptor beta chains follows, all from one sample in a study of post-analysis software for immune sequencing data. MiXCR, applied by TCRdb to the PCR reads, yields one record per CDR3 protein. This table has some 800,000 distinct CDR3 sequences, 46% appearing once. The sample comprised blood. The source is a girl under 18 with multiple sclerosis. Both conserved end residues are part of each CDR3. The D gene is left open where the match is weak. The size field is filled for only some rows; it gives once, few, many or a size class.

TRBJ2-1 | TRBV7-2 | few | - | TGTGCCAGCATCCCCACCTACAATGAGCAGTTCTTC | CASIPTYNEQFF
TRBJ2-7 | TRBV6-4 | once | TRBD2 | TGTGCCAGCAGTGACAACTCACACCTTTACCGGACTAGGCGATGTGGCGAGCAGTACTTC | CASSDNSHLYRTRRCGEQYF
TRBJ1-2 | TRBV12-3/TRBV12-4 | few | - | TGTGCCAGCAGTCCCCGGCGTAACTATGGCTACACCTTC | CASSPRRNYGYTF
TRBJ2-7 | TRBV7-2 | once | TRBD2 | TGTGCCAGCAGCTGGGGGACTAGCGTTTACTACGAGCAGTACTTC | CASSWGTSVYYEQYF
TRBJ2-7 | TRBV4-3 | - | - | TGCGCCAGCAGCCACCTTGGGGCTCAAGACTACGAGCAGTACTTC | CASSHLGAQDYEQYF
TRBJ1-1 | TRBV5-1 | few | - | TGCGCCAGCAGCTTGGCCCAGGGGATGAACACTGAAGCTTTCTTT | CASSLAQGMNTEAFF
TRBJ2-7 | TRBV12-3/TRBV12-4 | - | - | TGTGCCAGCAGTTTCGGGACCTCAATAGACTACGAGCAGTACTTC | CASSFGTSIDYEQYF
TRBJ2-5 | TRBV29-1 | - | - | TGCAGCGTTGATGGTTGGGACCTACTAGGGGAGACCCAGTACTTC | CSVDGWDLLGETQYF
TRBJ2-1 | TRBV7-2 | - | - | TGTGCCAGCAGCTTCGAGAGCGGGACAGCCTACAATGAGCAGTTCTTC | CASSFESGTAYNEQFF
TRBJ2-5 | TRBV20-1 | few | - | TGCAGCATGTCCCCACTAGCCCTAGTTAAGGCTGAGACCCAGTACTTC | CSMSPLALVKAETQYF
TRBJ2-5 | TRBV2 | - | TRBD1 | TGTGCCAGCAGCGCTCCCGACAGGGCCCCGCAAGGGACCCAGTACTTC | CASSAPDRAPQGTQYF
TRBJ2-5 | TRBV7-9 | - | TRBD1 | TGTGCCAGCAGCTCCCACCCACAGGGGAAGTACCAAGAGACCCAGTACTTC | CASSSHPQGKYQETQYF
TRBJ2-7 | TRBV5-1 | - | - | TGCGCCAGCAGCTTGCAAGGGACCCACGAGCAGTACTTC | CASSLQGTHEQYF
TRBJ1-2 | TRBV12-3/TRBV12-4 | - | - | TGTGCCAGCAGTGAGAGAGGGAGGGCGAACTATGGCTACACCTTC | CASSERGRANYGYTF
TRBJ2-4 | TRBV29-1 | few | TRBD1 | TGCAGCGTCCAGGGACAGGGAAAGACAGCCAAAAACATTCAGTACTTC | CSVQGQGKTAKNIQYF
TRBJ2-7 | TRBV12-3/TRBV12-4 | many | - | TGTGCCAGCAGCTCTGGACAGACCTACGAGCAGTACTTC | CASSSGQTYEQYF
TRBJ2-1 | TRBV19 | few | - | TGTGCCAGTAGCTCGGTATGGGGAGAGCAGTTCTTC | CASSSVWGEQFF
TRBJ2-2 | TRBV6-5 | few | TRBD2 | TGTGCCAGCAGTCCACGGACTAGCGGGTCCACCGGGGAGCTGTTTTTT | CASSPRTSGSTGELFF
TRBJ2-3 | TRBV4-1 | - | - | TGCGCCAGCAGCCAGGGGTTCGAGGTCACAGATACGCAGTATTTT | CASSQGFEVTDTQYF
TRBJ1-2 | TRBV29-1 | few | - | TGCAGCGTTGGGGCCGGTGATGGCTACACCTTC | CSVGAGDGYTF
TRBJ2-1 | TRBV7-6 | - | TRBD2 | TGTGCCAGCAGCCCCCAGACTAGCGGGTATGTGTGGAATGAGCAGTTCTTC | CASSPQTSGYVWNEQFF
TRBJ2-7 | TRBV13 | - | - | TGTGCCAGCAGCTTATCCCTTAATTACAATGAGCAGTACTTC | CASSLSLNYNEQYF
TRBJ2-5 | TRBV7-9 | - | TRBD2 | TGTGCCAGCAGCGCCATAGCGGGCCTAGCGGGGACCCAGTACTTC | CASSAIAGLAGTQYF
TRBJ2-7 | TRBV4-3 | few | TRBD1 | TGCGCCAGCAGCCGGACAGGCCAGTACTACGAGCAGTACTTC | CASSRTGQYYEQYF
TRBJ1-1 | TRBV6-4 | - | - | TGTGCCAGCAGTGACGAGGAAAGGGCTGAAGCTTTCTTT | CASSDEERAEAFF
TRBJ2-5 | TRBV10-3 | few | TRBD2 | TGTGCCACGGATACAGCGGGGGGCAGGGAGACCCAGTACTTC | CATDTAGGRETQYF
TRBJ2-5 | TRBV27 | - | - | TGTGCCAGCACCATACAACCGATCCAAGAGACCCAGTACTTC | CASTIQPIQETQYF
TRBJ2-1 | TRBV27 | - | TRBD2 | TGTGCCAGCAGGGATAGCGGGGGGGAGTTCTCCTACAATGAGCAGTTCTTC | CASRDSGGEFSYNEQFF
TRBJ1-2 | TRBV4-2 | - | - | TGTGCCAGCAGCCAAGTGGCGGGATTGGGCCCTATTGGTGGCTACACCTTC | CASSQVAGLGPIGGYTF
TRBJ2-1 | TRBV12-3/TRBV12-4 | - | TRBD2 | TGTGCCACCACTTTTGAGCGGGAGAATGAGCAGTTCTTC | CATTFERENEQFF
TRBJ2-1 | TRBV27 | - | - | TGTGCCAGCAGTGCCCCCACTAGACTGCTCATTGGTGAGCAGTTCTTC | CASSAPTRLLIGEQFF
TRBJ1-5 | TRBV30 | once | TRBD1 | TGTGCCTGGAGTGTTGGGGGGACAGTTAATCAGCCCCAGCATTTT | CAWSVGGTVNQPQHF
TRBJ2-7 | TRBV7-2 | - | - | TGTGCCAGCAGCGTCAATAGCGGACCGGACGAGCAGTACTTC | CASSVNSGPDEQYF
TRBJ2-5 | TRBV5-1 | - | - | TGCGCCAGCAGCGGACCCGGGACGTTGGAGACCCAGTACTTC | CASSGPGTLETQYF
TRBJ2-3 | TRBV6-6 | few | TRBD2 | TGTGCCAGCAGTTTGCGACTAGCGCTAGATACGCAGTATTTT | CASSLRLALDTQYF
TRBJ2-7 | TRBV20-1 | - | - | TGCAGTGCTAGAGAGGGGGACAACCCAAACTACGAGCAGTACTTC | CSAREGDNPNYEQYF
TRBJ2-7 | TRBV20-1 | - | TRBD1 | TGCAGTGCTAGCGCGAACCGGGACAGCGGATACGAGCAGTACTTC | CSASANRDSGYEQYF
TRBJ2-7 | TRBV12-3/TRBV12-4 | few | - | TGTGCCAGCAGTTTAGTTGGGACAAGCTCCTACGAGCAGTACTTC | CASSLVGTSSYEQYF
TRBJ2-1 | TRBV11-2 | - | - | TGTGCCAGCAGCTTGCTGCGGACCAATGAGCAGTTCTTC | CASSLLRTNEQFF
TRBJ2-3 | TRBV12-3/TRBV12-4 | - | TRBD1 | TGTGCCAGCAGTCCAAGACAGGGCTACGCAGATACGCAGTATTTT | CASSPRQGYADTQYF